This T cell receptor (beta chain) was sequenced during a study of blood T cell repertoires in COVID-19. This CDR3 contains 13 residues. The germline gives CDR1 GTSNPN, CDR2 SVGIG (reference sequence). With 6 bases removed from V and 5 bases from J, the gap between germline ends came to 16 bases. In the authors' methods: By means of reference gene primer amplification, nucleated cell counts were estimated. The data were produced by immunoSEQ multiplex PCR, yet TCRdb's version contains in-frame clones alone and is incomplete. Clone size and V and J calls were adopted from that table, with D and trimming inferred from the DNA. The data show approximately 130,000 clones, with 60% to 80% seen just once and 7.9% held by the top ten.

The sequenced sample was peripheral blood. The receptor was isolated from a human donor in a cohort sampled during active COVID-19. The chain is built from TRBV30 and TRBJ1-1; TRBD1 is a possible D gene (5 bases). This CDR3 is CACRPGPWTEAFF. The DNA for the CDR3 is TGTGCCTGCCGTCCAGGGCCATGGACTGAAGCTTTCTTT.